This T cell receptor (beta chain) comes out of a study of regulatory T cells in long-lasting Graves disease. Time point: newly diagnosed GD, antithyroid drugs for less than 3 months. Scientists built the TCR library using RNA that was extracted from PBMCs. CDR1 is SGHTA, CDR2 FQGNSA, per germline. This CDR3 region has 15 residues. The ends were cut back, 5 bases at V and 0 bases at J, with 11 bases in the middle. Combining iRepertoire HTBI primers with Arm-PCR of CDR3 regions, the authors built TCR beta libraries. One entry per CDR3 protein results from TCRdb running MiXCR on the multiplex PCR reads. The sample has 350,000 to 550,000 distinct CDR3 sequences; roughly 15% are singletons. The sample also formed part of further work on T cells in Graves' hyperthyroidism and ophthalmopathy. From that report: TCR CDR3 regions were first amplified by RT-PCR with HTBI primers. Most thyroid clonotypes expanded above 0.001 appeared in blood too.

The sample in question was peripheral blood mononuclear cells (PBMCs), obtained at new diagnosis, from a patient treated with antithyroid drugs. The V and J genes are TRBV7-2 and TRBJ1-5; D unclear. This sequence originates from a woman aged 18-30 years with Graves disease. This CDR3 reads CASSRVGGSNQPQHF. DNA of the CDR3: TGTGCCAGCAGCCGGGTAGGAGGTAGCAATCAGCCCCAGCATTTT. The variable domain in full, completed from reference TRBV7-2 and TRBJ1-5, reads GAGVSQSPSNKVTEKGKDVELRCDPISGHTALYWYRQSLGQGLEFLIYFQGNSAPDKSGLPSDRFSAERTGGSVSTLTIQRTQQEDSAVYLCASSRVGGSNQPQHFGDGTRLSIL.